This TCR beta chain was sequenced for a study of blood T cell repertoires in COVID-19. Study context: The study drew acute and convalescent COVID-19 samples from the United States, Italy and Spain.

CDR1 SGHNT and CDR2 YENEEA come from the germline V gene. This CDR3 is 15 amino acids long. Trimming took off 5 bases at V and 3 bases at J, with 16 bases between the two ends. Here immunoSEQ multiplex PCR was the method, and the copy in TCRdb shows in-frame clones only, minus some. The top ten clones hold more than 8.5% of a sample with about 180,000 clones, 88% of them seen once. Living in 25 or so US areas, the participants were between roughly 18 and 90 years of age. Participants' reported clinical history set cohort assignment. What was sequenced was PBMCs or T cells enriched from blood (not recorded which). The source is a woman between 18 and 29 years old who had recovered from COVID-19. The chain recombines TRBV11-3 with TRBJ1-1, with D possibly matching TRBD1 (6 bases). CDR3 DNA sequence: TGTGCCAGCAGCAAGGACAGCCTAAGGGACACTGAAGCTTTCTTT. It encodes CASSKDSLRDTEAFF. The entire variable domain, with the rest obtained from reference TRBV11-3 and TRBJ1-1, is as follows: EAGVVQSPRYKIIEKKQPVAFWCNPISGHNTLYWYLQNLGQGPELLIRYENEEAVDDSQLPKDRFSAERLKGVDSTLKIQPAELGDSAVYLCASSKDSLRDTEAFFGQGTRLTVV.